This T cell receptor beta chain was identified during a study of technical replicates of blood from a few donors. This table comes from immunoSEQ multiplex PCR, and its TCRdb copy is limited to in-frame clones, with some not included. There are around 67,000 clones in the sample; approximately 92% occur only once, and approximately 0.34% lies in the top ten. This CDR3 is 14 amino acids long. V was pared by 4 bases and J by 5 bases, with 8 bases of the junction left unmatched. The germline V gene has CDR1 SGDLS and CDR2 YYNGEE. The J gene is TRBJ2-7, the V gene TRBV9, with TRBD2 matching 8 bases. The TCR comes from a human donor in good health. The sequencing sample was made of T cells isolated from PBMCs. The CDR3 nucleotides read TGTGCCAGCAGCTTGGGGGGACTAGGAGACGAGCAGTACTTC. Its protein product is CASSLGGLGDEQYF. Based on the CDR3 plus reference TRBV9 and TRBJ2-7, the full variable domain is DSGVTQTPKHLITATGQRVTLRCSPRSGDLSVYWYQQSLDQGLQFLIQYYNGEERAKGNILERFSAQQFPDLHSELNLSSLELGDSALYFCASSLGGLGDEQYFGPGTRLTVT.